The 25 T cell receptor beta chains below all came from one sample that was sequenced in a study of blood T cell repertoires in COVID-19. Using immunoSEQ multiplex PCR, the repertoire was profiled, and TCRdb retains in-frame clones only, with some absent. The repertoire has around 370,000 clones, approximately 87% of them found once; the top ten carry nearly 6.5%. What was sequenced was peripheral blood. These receptors all stem from a woman between 45 and 65 years old with COVID-19, enrolled during active disease.

This clone has a single count. In DNA form, the CDR3 reads TGTGCCAGTAAGTTCCGGGGTGGCTATCAGCCCCAGCATTTT. Its protein is CASKFRGGYQPQHF. The chain recombines TRBV19 with TRBJ1-5; D ambiguous. Trimming shortened V by 7 bases and J by 5 bases, and 15 bases separated the two germline ends. Germline-derived CDR1 and CDR2 are LNHDA and SQIVND (reference sequence). This CDR3 comprises 14 residues.

This clone was observed a single time. The V and J genes are TRBV5-6 and TRBJ2-2; perhaps TRBD2 as D (6 bases). The V gene's germline CDR1 is SGHDT and CDR2 YYEEEE. This CDR3 has 17 amino acids. Trimming shortened V by 4 bases and J by 5 bases, and 21 bases separated the two germline ends. The CDR3 sequence is CASSPKFKGGLTGELFF. The DNA of the CDR3 is TGTGCCAGCAGCCCAAAGTTTAAGGGAGGATTAACCGGGGAGCTGTTTTTT.

The chain has TRBV3-1 (or the pseudogene TRBV3-2) and TRBJ2-5; 14 nucleotides agree with TRBD2. V was pared by 6 bases and J by 5 bases, with 5 bases of the junction left unmatched. Germline V CDR1 and CDR2: LGHDT, YNNKEL (reference sequence). CDR3 size: 15 residues. CDR3 sequence: CASSRLAGGEETQYF. CDR3 bases: TGTGCCAGCAGTCGACTAGCGGGAGGGGAGGAGACCCAGTACTTC.

The chain links TRBV11-2 to TRBJ2-3; TRBD2 aligns across 7 bases. The CDR3 loop spans 16 amino acids. The ends lost 5 bases at V and 1 base at J; junction bases unmatched: 9. Germline loops: CDR1 SGHAT, CDR2 FQNNGV. The CDR3 sequence is CASSRQTSVGTDTQYF. Here the CDR3 DNA reads TGTGCCAGCAGCCGACAAACTAGCGTCGGCACAGATACGCAGTATTTT.

The chain employs TRBV5-1 and TRBJ1-2; 7 bases line up with TRBD1. Germline V gene data show CDR1 as SGHRS and CDR2 as YFSETQ. V shed 0 bases and J 7 bases; nucleotides not matched to a gene: 9. The CDR3 is 15 residues long. DNA of the CDR3: TGCGCCAGCAGCTTGGCCCCAGACAGGGTGGGTGGCTACACCTTC. Translating gives CASSLAPDRVGGYTF.

The chain recombines TRBV11-3 with TRBJ1-5, with D maybe TRBD1 (6 bases). CDR1 is SGHNT and CDR2 is YENEEA in the germline V gene. The CDR3 length is 20 residues. Trimming took off 3 bases at V and 0 bases at J, with 24 bases between the two ends. The CDR3 loop reads CASSFRNPGHRASSNQPQHF. Here the CDR3 DNA reads TGTGCCAGCAGCTTCAGAAACCCAGGCCACAGGGCAAGTAGCAATCAGCCCCAGCATTTT.

The chain employs TRBV7-9 and TRBJ1-1; D not certain. CDR1 is SEHNR and CDR2 is FQNEAQ in the germline V gene (reference sequence). V lost 3 bases to trimming and J lost 3 bases, with 11 bases between them. This CDR3 has 14 residues. CDR3 bases: TGTGCCAGCAGCTTCGACGGAGCTTACACTGAAGCTTTCTTT. Translated, it gives CASSFDGAYTEAFF.

The rearrangement joins TRBV5-6 to TRBJ2-1, with 7 bases lining up with TRBD1. Unmatched junction bases numbered 4, after V lost 1 base and J lost 9 bases. The germline V gene has CDR1 SGHDT and CDR2 YYEEEE. The CDR3 contains 13 residues. The CDR3 DNA is TGTGCCAGCAGCTTGACAGGGGCGGGTGAGCAGTTCTTC. It yields the protein CASSLTGAGEQFF.

V usage is TRBV7-2 and J usage is TRBJ2-5; the match to TRBD2 covers 8 bases. Germline CDR1 SGHTA, CDR2 FQGNSA. V lost 3 bases to trimming and J lost 5 bases; unmatched junction nucleotides: 11. The CDR3 covers 16 residues. The CDR3 region has the DNA TGTGCCAGCAGCTTGGGCCCGGGACTAGGCCTTGAGACCCAGTACTTC. It yields the protein CASSLGPGLGLETQYF. The full variable domain, rest sourced from reference TRBV7-2 and TRBJ2-5, is GAGVSQSPSNKVTEKGKDVELRCDPISGHTALYWYRQSLGQGLEFLIYFQGNSAPDKSGLPSDRFSAERTGGSVSTLTIQRTQQEDSAVYLCASSLGPGLGLETQYFGPGTRLLVL.

The CDR3 reads CASSMIVGGETQYF. The CDR3 DNA is TGTGCCAGTAGTATGATTGTGGGGGGAGAGACCCAGTACTTC. The chain joins TRBV19 to TRBJ2-5, with a weak D call TRBD2 (6 bases). In germline, CDR1 is LNHDA, CDR2 SQIVND (reference sequence). The germline V and J ends were trimmed by 3 bases and 4 bases, with 12 bases remaining between them. This CDR3 has 14 amino acids.

The chain recombines TRBV28 with TRBJ2-7; TRBD2 matches 11 bases. V dropped 6 bases and J dropped 5; count of bases not matched to a gene: 9. The CDR3 spans 15 residues. Germline CDR1 and CDR2: MDHEN and SYDVKM. The CDR3, as DNA: TGTGCCAGCAGGAGAACTAGCGGGAGATCGGACGAGCAGTACTTC. Its translation is CASRRTSGRSDEQYF.

This sequence joins TRBV3-1 (or the pseudogene TRBV3-2) and TRBJ2-5, with 8 bases identical to TRBD1. The CDR3 extends over 14 amino acids. V trimming: 2 bases; J trimming: 3 bases; junction bases outside the gene matches: 2. CDR1 is LGHDT and CDR2 is YNNKEL in the germline V gene (reference sequence). CDR3 nucleotides: TGTGCCAGCAGCCAATGGGGACAGGAAGAGACCCAGTACTTC. As protein: CASSQWGQEETQYF.

The rearrangement links TRBV19 to TRBJ2-7; 7 bases are a match to TRBD1. This CDR3 region has 13 residues. Trimming took 10 bases from V and 2 from J; bases not matched to a gene: 8. The V gene's germline CDR1 is LNHDA and CDR2 SQIVND (reference sequence). The CDR3 region is CATRGTVAYEQYF. The CDR3 region has the DNA TGTGCCACTAGGGGGACAGTAGCCTACGAGCAGTACTTC.

The genes are TRBV7-8 and TRBJ2-7; 11 nucleotides match TRBD2. The V gene end was trimmed by 4 bases and the J gene end by 12 bases; junction bases not matched to a gene: 8. There are 13 residues in the CDR3. Germline V CDR1 and CDR2: SGHVS, FQNEAQ. The CDR3 reads CASSSNSGRAPYF. In DNA, the CDR3 is TGTGCCAGCAGCTCAAATAGCGGGAGGGCCCCGTACTTC.

This clone was seen only once. The V call is TRBV7-6, the J call TRBJ2-7; no firm D call. Trimming removed 4 bases from V and 2 bases from J, with 12 bases in between. The CDR3 covers 14 residues. Germline V gene sequence: CDR1 SGHVS, CDR2 FNYEAQ. The CDR3: CASSSNSWPYEQYF. CDR3 nucleotide sequence: TGTGCCAGCAGCTCTAACAGCTGGCCCTACGAGCAGTACTTC.

A few counts support this clone. The chain is built from TRBV19 and TRBJ1-1; 8 positions agree with TRBD1. The CDR3 is made up of 14 amino acids. Germline V lookup: CDR1 LNHDA, CDR2 SQIVND (reference sequence). Trimming at V came to 5 bases and at J to 5 bases, leaving 7 bases not matched to a gene. The CDR3 here is CASSLTGDGTEAFF. The CDR3 nucleotides are TGTGCCAGTAGTCTGACAGGGGACGGGACTGAAGCTTTCTTT.

The chain carries TRBV4-1 and TRBJ2-5; the D gene is possibly TRBD2 (5 bases). Germline CDR1 MGHRA, CDR2 YSYEKL. The V gene lost 3 bases and the J gene lost 2 bases, with 13 bases spanning the gap. CDR3 length: 15 residues. The CDR3 sequence: CASSQDPGEQETQYF. CDR3 coding DNA: TGCGCCAGCAGCCAGGACCCCGGGGAGCAAGAGACCCAGTACTTC.

The rearrangement links TRBV5-1 to TRBJ2-1; D is possibly TRBD2 (6 bases). The CDR3 sequence is 16 residues long. The ends were cut back, 4 bases at V and 0 bases at J, with 14 bases in the middle. In germline, CDR1 is SGHRS, CDR2 YFSETQ. The CDR3 is CASSLRAGNSYNEQFF. DNA for the CDR3: TGCGCCAGCAGCCTGAGGGCGGGGAACTCCTACAATGAGCAGTTCTTC.

This clone was observed a handful of times. The V call is TRBV29-1, the J call TRBJ1-1; 7 nucleotides match TRBD1. V lost 7 bases and J lost 1; bases outside the gene matches: 9. This CDR3 is built from 14 residues. From germline, CDR1 is SQVTM and CDR2 ANQGSEA. The DNA for the CDR3 is TGCAGCGCCCGGACAGGCCCAGGGAACACTGAAGCTTTCTTT. Translating gives CSARTGPGNTEAFF.

The gene calls are TRBV30 and TRBJ1-5; D is unclear. Trimming pared 0 bases from V and 4 bases from J, leaving 4 bases between. The CDR3 consists of 12 residues. The germline gives CDR1 GTSNPN, CDR2 SVGIG (reference sequence). The CDR3, as DNA: TGTGCCTGGAGTGTACAAAATCAGCCCCAGCATTTT. It translates to CAWSVQNQPQHF.

The chain joins TRBV5-4 to TRBJ1-1; tentative D call: TRBD1 (5 bases). Between the trimmed V and J ends, which lost 4 bases and 3 bases, there was a span of 16 bases. The CDR3 runs to 15 residues. CDR1 and CDR2 from the germline V gene are SGHNT and YYREEE (reference sequence). Written as DNA, the CDR3 is TGTGCCAGCAGCCAGGCGGCAGGGTGGGACACTGAAGCTTTCTTT. This sequence encodes CASSQAAGWDTEAFF.

The chain couples TRBV5-1 to TRBJ1-1, with TRBD1 identical over 7 bases. There are 11 residues in the CDR3. Losses at the gene ends were 3 bases for V and 12 bases for J; bases not matched to a gene: 5. In germline, CDR1 is SGHRS, CDR2 YFSETQ. The CDR3 sequence is CASSWGQSSFF. The CDR3 DNA reads as TGCGCCAGCAGCTGGGGACAGAGTTCTTTCTTT.

J is TRBJ2-7 and V is TRBV5-1; 9 bases agree with TRBD1. Losses at the gene ends were 4 bases for V and 5 bases for J; bases not matched to a gene: 7. The germline V gene encodes CDR1 SGHRS and CDR2 YFSETQ. CDR3 size: 14 residues. This chain's CDR3 is CASSRQGDKDEQYF. The CDR3 DNA is TGCGCCAGCAGCAGACAGGGGGATAAAGACGAGCAGTACTTC.

V usage is TRBV6-4 and J usage is TRBJ1-1, with 7 bases aligning to TRBD1. Germline trimming cut 5 bases from V and 4 bases from J; bases unmatched to any gene: 7. The CDR3 sequence is 14 residues long. Per germline, CDR1 MRHNA and CDR2 SNTAGT. In DNA, the CDR3 is TGTGCCAGCAGTTCCACAGGGGCAGGCACTGAAGCTTTCTTT. This sequence encodes CASSSTGAGTEAFF.

This clone was observed a single time. The J gene is TRBJ2-1, the V gene TRBV6-5; TRBD2 is a possible D gene (5 bases). The germline gives CDR1 MNHEY, CDR2 SVGAGI. The CDR3 runs 13 residues. Trimming took 7 bases from V and 8 from J, leaving 15 bases between them. CDR3 nucleotides: TGTGCCAGCACCCTTGGACTTATCGATGAGCAGTTCTTC. This codes for CASTLGLIDEQFF.